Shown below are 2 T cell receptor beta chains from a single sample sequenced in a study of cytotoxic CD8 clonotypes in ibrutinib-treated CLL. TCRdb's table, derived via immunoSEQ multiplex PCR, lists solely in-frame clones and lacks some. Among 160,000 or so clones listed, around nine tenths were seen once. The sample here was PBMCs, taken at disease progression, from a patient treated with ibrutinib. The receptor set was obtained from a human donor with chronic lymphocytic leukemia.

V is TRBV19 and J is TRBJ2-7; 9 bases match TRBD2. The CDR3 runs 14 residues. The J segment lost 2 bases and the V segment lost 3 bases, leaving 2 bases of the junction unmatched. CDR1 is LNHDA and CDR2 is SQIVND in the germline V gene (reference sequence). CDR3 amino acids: CASSMGGRAYEQYF. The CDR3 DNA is TGTGCCAGTAGTATGGGCGGGAGGGCCTACGAGCAGTACTTC.

The CDR3 coding sequence is TGTGCCAGCAGCTCCCTGCCAGCGGGTTCCTACAATGAGCAGTTCTTC. Its protein is CASSSLPAGSYNEQFF. The chain couples TRBV7-6 to TRBJ2-1; possible D gene TRBD2, 6 bases. The V end was cut by 4 bases, the J end by 1 base, with 14 bases between. The CDR3 totals 16 residues. Germline V CDR1 and CDR2: SGHVS, FNYEAQ.